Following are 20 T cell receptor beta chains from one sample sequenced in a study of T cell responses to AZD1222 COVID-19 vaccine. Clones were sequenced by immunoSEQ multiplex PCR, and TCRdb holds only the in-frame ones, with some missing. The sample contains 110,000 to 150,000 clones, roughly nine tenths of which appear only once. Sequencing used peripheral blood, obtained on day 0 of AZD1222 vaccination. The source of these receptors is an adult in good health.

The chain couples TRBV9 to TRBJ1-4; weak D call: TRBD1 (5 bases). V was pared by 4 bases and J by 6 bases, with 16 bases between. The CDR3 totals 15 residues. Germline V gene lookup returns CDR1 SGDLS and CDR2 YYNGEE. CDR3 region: CASSLSMGPDEKLFF. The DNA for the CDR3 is TGTGCCAGCAGCCTATCAATGGGGCCCGATGAAAAACTGTTTTTT.

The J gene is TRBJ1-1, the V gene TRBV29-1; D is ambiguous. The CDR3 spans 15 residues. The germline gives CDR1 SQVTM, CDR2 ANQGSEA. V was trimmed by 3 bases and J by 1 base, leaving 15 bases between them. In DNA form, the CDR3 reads TGCAGCGTTGAGGCAACCTCCCCGGCGAACACTGAAGCTTTCTTT. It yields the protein CSVEATSPANTEAFF.

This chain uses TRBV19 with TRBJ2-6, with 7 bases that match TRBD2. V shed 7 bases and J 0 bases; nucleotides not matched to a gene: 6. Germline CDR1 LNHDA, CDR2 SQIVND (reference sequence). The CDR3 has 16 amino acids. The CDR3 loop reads CASMRAGTSGANVLTF. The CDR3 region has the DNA TGTGCCAGTATGCGAGCGGGAACCTCTGGGGCCAACGTCCTGACTTTC.

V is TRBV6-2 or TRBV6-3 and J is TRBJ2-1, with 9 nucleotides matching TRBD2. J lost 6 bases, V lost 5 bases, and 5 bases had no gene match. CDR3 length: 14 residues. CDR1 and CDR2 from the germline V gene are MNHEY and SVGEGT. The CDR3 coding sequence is TGTGCCAGCAGTCTTAGCGGGAGTTCCAATGAGCAGTTCTTC. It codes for CASSLSGSSNEQFF.

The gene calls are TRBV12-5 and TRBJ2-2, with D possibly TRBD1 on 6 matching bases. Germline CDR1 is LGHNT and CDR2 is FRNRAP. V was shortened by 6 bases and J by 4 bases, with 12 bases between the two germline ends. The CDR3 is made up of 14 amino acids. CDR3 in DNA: TGTGCTAGTGGCTCTGTGACAGGCACCGGGGAGCTGTTTTTT. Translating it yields CASGSVTGTGELFF.

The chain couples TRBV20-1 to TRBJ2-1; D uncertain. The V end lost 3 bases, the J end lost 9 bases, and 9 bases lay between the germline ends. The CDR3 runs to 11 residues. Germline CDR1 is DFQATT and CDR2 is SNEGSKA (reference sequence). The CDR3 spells CSASVAAEQFF. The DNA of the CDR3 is TGCAGTGCTAGCGTGGCGGCTGAGCAGTTCTTC.

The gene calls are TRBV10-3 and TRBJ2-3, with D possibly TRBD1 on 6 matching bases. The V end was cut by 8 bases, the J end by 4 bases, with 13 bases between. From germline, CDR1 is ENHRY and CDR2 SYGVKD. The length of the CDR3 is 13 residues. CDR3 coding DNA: TGTGCCATCGCGGCAGGGGCGCCAGATACGCAGTATTTT. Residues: CAIAAGAPDTQYF.

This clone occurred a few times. The CDR3: CASSYTESEGYEQYF. The CDR3 bases are TGTGCCAGCAGCTACACAGAATCTGAGGGGTACGAGCAGTACTTC. The chain employs TRBV7-2 and TRBJ2-7; D possibly matches TRBD1 or TRBD2 (5 bases each). Trimming took off 4 bases at V and 4 bases at J, with 17 bases between the two ends. The CDR3 extends over 15 amino acids. CDR1 SGHTA and CDR2 FQGNSA come from the germline V gene. Variable domain in full (rest from reference TRBV7-2 and TRBJ2-7): GAGVSQSPSNKVTEKGKDVELRCDPISGHTALYWYRQSLGQGLEFLIYFQGNSAPDKSGLPSDRFSAERTGGSVSTLTIQRTQQEDSAVYLCASSYTESEGYEQYFGPGTRLTVT.

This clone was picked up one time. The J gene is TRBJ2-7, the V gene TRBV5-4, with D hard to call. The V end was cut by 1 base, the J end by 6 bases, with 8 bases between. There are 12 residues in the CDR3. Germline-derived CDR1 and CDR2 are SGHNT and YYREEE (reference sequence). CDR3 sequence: CASSLKVGEQYF. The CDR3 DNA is TGTGCCAGCAGCTTGAAGGTGGGCGAGCAGTACTTC.

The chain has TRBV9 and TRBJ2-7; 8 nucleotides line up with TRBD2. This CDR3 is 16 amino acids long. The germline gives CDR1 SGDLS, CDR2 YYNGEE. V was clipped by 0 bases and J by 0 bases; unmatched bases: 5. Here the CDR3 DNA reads TGTGCCAGCAGCGTAGCGGTCGGGAGGGCCTCCTACGAGCAGTACTTC. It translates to CASSVAVGRASYEQYF.

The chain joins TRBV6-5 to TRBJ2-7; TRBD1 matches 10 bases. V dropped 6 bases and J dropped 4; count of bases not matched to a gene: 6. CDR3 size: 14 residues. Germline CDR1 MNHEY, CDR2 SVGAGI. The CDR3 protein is CASRPDRGSYEQYF. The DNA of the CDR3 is TGTGCCAGCAGACCGGACAGGGGGTCTTACGAGCAGTACTTC.

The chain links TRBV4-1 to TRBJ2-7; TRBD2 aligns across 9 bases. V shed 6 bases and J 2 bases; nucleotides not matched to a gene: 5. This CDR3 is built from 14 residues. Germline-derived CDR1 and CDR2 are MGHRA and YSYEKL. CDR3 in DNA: TGCGCCAGCAGAGAGGTAGCGGGGGCCTACGAGCAGTACTTC. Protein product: CASREVAGAYEQYF.

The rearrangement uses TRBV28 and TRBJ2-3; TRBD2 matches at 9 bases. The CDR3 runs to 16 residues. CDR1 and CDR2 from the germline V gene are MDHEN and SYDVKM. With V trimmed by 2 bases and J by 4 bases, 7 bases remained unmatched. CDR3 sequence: CASSLIAGAGADTQYF. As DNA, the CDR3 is TGTGCCAGCAGTTTAATAGCGGGAGCGGGGGCAGATACGCAGTATTTT. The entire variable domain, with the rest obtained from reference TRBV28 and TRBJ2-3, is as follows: DVKVTQSSRYLVKRTGEKVFLECVQDMDHENMFWYRQDPGLGLRLIYFSYDVKMKEKGDIPEGYSVSREKKERFSLILESASTNQTSMYLCASSLIAGAGADTQYFGPGTRLTVL.

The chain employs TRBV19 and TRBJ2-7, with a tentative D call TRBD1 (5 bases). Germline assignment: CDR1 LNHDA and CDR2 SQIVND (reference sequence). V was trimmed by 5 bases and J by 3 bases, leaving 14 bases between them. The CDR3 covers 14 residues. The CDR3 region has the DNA TGTGCCAGTAGTCCGCGACAGATTCACTACGAGCAGTACTTC. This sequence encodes CASSPRQIHYEQYF.

The CDR3 DNA sequence: TGTGCCAGCAGTTTAACTAGCACAGATACGCAGTATTTT. Translating gives CASSLTSTDTQYF. This rearrangement joins TRBV27 to TRBJ2-3; D is unclear. Trimming removed 2 bases from V and 0 bases from J, with 3 bases in between. CDR3 size: 13 residues. The germline V gene encodes CDR1 MNHEY and CDR2 SMNVEV (reference sequence).

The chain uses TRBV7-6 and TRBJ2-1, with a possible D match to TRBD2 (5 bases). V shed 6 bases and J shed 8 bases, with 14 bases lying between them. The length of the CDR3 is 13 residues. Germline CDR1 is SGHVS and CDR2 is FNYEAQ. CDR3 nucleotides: TGTGCCAGCAGTTACCGTATCGGGGATGAGCAGTTCTTC. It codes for CASSYRIGDEQFF. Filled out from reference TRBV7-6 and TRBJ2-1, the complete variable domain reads GAGVSQSPRYKVTKRGQDVALRCDPISGHVSLYWYRQALGQGPEFLTYFNYEAQQDKSGLPNDRFSAERPEGSISTLTIQRTEQRDSAMYRCASSYRIGDEQFFGPGTRLTVL.

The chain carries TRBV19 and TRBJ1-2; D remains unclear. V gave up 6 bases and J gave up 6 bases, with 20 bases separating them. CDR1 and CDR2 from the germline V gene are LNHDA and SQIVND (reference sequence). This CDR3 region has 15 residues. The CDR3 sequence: CASSRSLSQRDGYTF. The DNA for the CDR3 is TGTGCCAGTAGCCGATCTCTCTCTCAACGAGATGGCTACACCTTC.

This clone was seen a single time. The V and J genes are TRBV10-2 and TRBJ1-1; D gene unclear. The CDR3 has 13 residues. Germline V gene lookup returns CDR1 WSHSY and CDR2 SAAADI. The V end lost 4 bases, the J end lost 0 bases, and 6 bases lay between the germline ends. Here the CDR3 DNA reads TGCGCCAGCAGTGGAACAATGAACACTGAAGCTTTCTTT. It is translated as CASSGTMNTEAFF.

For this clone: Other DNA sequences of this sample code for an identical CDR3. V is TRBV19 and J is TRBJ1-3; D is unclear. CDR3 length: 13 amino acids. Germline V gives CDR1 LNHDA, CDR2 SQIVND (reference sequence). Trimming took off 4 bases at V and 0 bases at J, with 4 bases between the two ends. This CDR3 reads CASSTGSGNTIYF. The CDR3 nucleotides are TGTGCCAGTAGTACAGGCTCTGGAAACACCATATATTTT.

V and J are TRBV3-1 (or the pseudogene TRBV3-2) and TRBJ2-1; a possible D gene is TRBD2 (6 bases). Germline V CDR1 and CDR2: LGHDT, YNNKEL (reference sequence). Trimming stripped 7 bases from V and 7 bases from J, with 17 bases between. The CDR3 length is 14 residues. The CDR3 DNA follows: TGTGCCAGCAATGCGGGATTGAGGAGAAATGAGCAGTTCTTC. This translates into CASNAGLRRNEQFF.